These 15 T cell receptor beta chains share one sample of origin, sequenced in a study of T cell responses to AZD1222 COVID-19 vaccine. The table came from immunoSEQ multiplex PCR; TCRdb's copy has only in-frame clones and leaves some out. Here the sample spans nearly 200,000 clones, roughly 92% being singletons. The sample consisted of peripheral blood, taken 28 days after the second AZD1222 dose. Every receptor here comes from an adult who received the AZD1222 COVID-19 vaccine.

The chain couples TRBV6-2 or TRBV6-3 to TRBJ1-2; 7 nucleotides agree with TRBD1. The CDR3 spans 15 residues. Per germline, CDR1 MNHEY and CDR2 SVGEGT. With 6 bases clipped from V and 4 bases from J, the junction kept 11 bases outside the gene matches. The CDR3 nucleotides are TGTGCCAGCAGCCCCTCCTCACAGGGGAGCTATGGCTACACCTTC. Translated: CASSPSSQGSYGYTF.

The V call is TRBV24-1, the J call TRBJ2-7; D call uncertain. The germline V and J ends were trimmed by 3 bases and 2 bases, with 13 bases remaining between them. Germline CDR1 reads KGHDR; CDR2 reads SFDVKD. CDR3 length: 15 residues. The CDR3 region has the DNA TGTGCCACCAGTGATATGAGAGGATACCCCTACGAGCAGTACTTC. Translated: CATSDMRGYPYEQYF.

The chain couples TRBV13 to TRBJ2-7; 9 bases line up with TRBD2. The CDR3 sequence is 15 residues long. V dropped 3 bases and J dropped 1; count of bases not matched to a gene: 4. Germline CDR1 and CDR2: PRHDT and FYEKMQ (reference sequence). In DNA, the CDR3 is TGTGCCAGCAGCTTCTTTAGCGGGGGTTCCTACGAGCAGTACTTC. Translation gives CASSFFSGGSYEQYF. Combining the CDR3 with reference TRBV13 and TRBJ2-7 gives the whole variable domain AAGVIQSPRHLIKEKRETATLKCYPIPRHDTVYWYQQGPGQDPQFLISFYEKMQSDKGSIPDRFSAQQFSDYHSELNMSSLELGDSALYFCASSFFSGGSYEQYFGPGTRLTVT.

This sequence joins TRBV9 and TRBJ2-1; D uncertain. From germline, CDR1 is SGDLS and CDR2 YYNGEE. The V gene lost 4 bases and the J gene lost 0 bases, with 11 bases spanning the gap. This CDR3 spans 15 amino acids. This chain's CDR3 is CASSSSGSSYNEQFF. In nucleotides, the CDR3 is TGTGCCAGCAGCTCGAGTGGAAGCTCCTACAATGAGCAGTTCTTC.

V and J are TRBV12-3 or TRBV12-4 and TRBJ1-2; D ambiguous. Trimming took off 3 bases at V and 1 base at J, with 0 bases between the two ends. This CDR3 has 11 amino acids. CDR3 protein: CASSFNYGYTF. CDR3 DNA: TGTGCCAGCAGTTTTAACTATGGCTACACCTTC.

The chain employs TRBV19 and TRBJ1-2, with unresolved D. V was shortened by 6 bases and J by 4 bases, with 6 bases between the two germline ends. CDR3 length: 11 amino acids. Germline V gives CDR1 LNHDA, CDR2 SQIVND (reference sequence). The CDR3 here is CASRASYGYTF. The CDR3 DNA is TGTGCCAGTAGGGCTAGCTATGGCTACACCTTC.

The V gene is TRBV5-4, the J gene TRBJ2-4, with 9 bases identical to TRBD1. The CDR3 is 17 residues long. J was trimmed by 3 bases and V by 4 bases; bases with no gene match: 11. Germline-derived CDR1 and CDR2 are SGHNT and YYREEE (reference sequence). The CDR3 DNA reads as TGTGCCAGCAGCCAACCGCCGGGACAGGGTGACAAAAACATTCAGTACTTC. It translates to CASSQPPGQGDKNIQYF.

The chain uses TRBV12-3 or TRBV12-4 and TRBJ2-7, with TRBD1 as a possible D gene (5 bases). The CDR3 covers 13 residues. Trimming removed 5 bases at V and 2 bases at J, with 10 bases between. The CDR3 here is CASSARGTYEQYF. The CDR3 bases are TGTGCCAGCAGTGCAAGGGGCACCTACGAGCAGTACTTC.

V is TRBV7-2 and J is TRBJ1-3; no clear D. CDR1 SGHTA and CDR2 FQGNSA come from the germline V gene. With 2 bases removed from V and 6 bases from J, the gap between germline ends came to 8 bases. The CDR3 extends over 13 amino acids. The DNA of the CDR3 is TGTGCCAGCAGCTTAAACCCTCCAAACACCATATATTTT. Translated, it gives CASSLNPPNTIYF.

This rearrangement joins TRBV19 to TRBJ1-3; a possible D gene is TRBD1 (5 bases). The ends were cut back, 5 bases at V and 5 bases at J, with 16 bases in the middle. The CDR3 contains 15 residues. CDR1 is LNHDA and CDR2 is SQIVND in the germline V gene (reference sequence). The CDR3 coding sequence is TGTGCCAGTAGTCCTGGGGCAGGACGTCGAAACACCATATATTTT. Translating it yields CASSPGAGRRNTIYF.

This clone was seen more than once but under ten times. The rearrangement uses TRBV6-6 and TRBJ2-7; D is uncertain. Germline V gene sequence: CDR1 MNHNY, CDR2 SVGAGI (reference sequence). V was trimmed by 5 bases and J by 6 bases, leaving 17 bases between them. This CDR3 contains 14 residues. In DNA form, the CDR3 reads TGTGCCAGCAGTCCTACCCTGACGTTTCTCGAGCAGTACTTC. Its protein product is CASSPTLTFLEQYF.

The chain has TRBV11-2 and TRBJ1-4; 7 bases are a match to TRBD1. V lost 5 bases to trimming and J lost 0 bases; unmatched junction nucleotides: 9. CDR3 length equals 17 residues. Per germline, CDR1 SGHAT and CDR2 FQNNGV. The CDR3 sequence: CASSRDSLFPTNEKLFF. In DNA, the CDR3 is TGTGCCAGCAGCCGGGACAGTCTTTTCCCAACTAATGAAAAACTGTTTTTT.

A word on this clone: This sample also contains other DNA sequences that code for the same CDR3. The chain uses TRBV3-1 (or the pseudogene TRBV3-2) and TRBJ1-3; D is unresolved. The V end lost 0 bases, the J end lost 3 bases, and 0 bases lay between the germline ends. The germline V gene encodes CDR1 LGHDT and CDR2 YNNKEL (reference sequence). The CDR3 has 12 residues. The CDR3 sequence is CASSQDGNTIYF. The CDR3 bases are TGTGCCAGCAGCCAAGATGGAAACACCATATATTTT.

The genes are TRBV11-2 and TRBJ2-3; D is ambiguous. Per germline, CDR1 SGHAT and CDR2 FQNNGV. This CDR3 region has 11 residues. Trimming pared 5 bases from V and 2 bases from J, leaving 2 bases between. The CDR3 spells CASSHTDTQYF. CDR3 sequence (DNA): TGTGCCAGCAGCCACACAGATACGCAGTATTTT.

This clone was picked up one time. The V call is TRBV7-3, the J call TRBJ1-1, with 7 bases that match TRBD1. V lost 5 bases, J lost 3 bases, and 6 bases stayed unmatched. The CDR3 covers 14 residues. Looked up from germline, CDR1 is SGHTA and CDR2 is FQGTGA. The DNA for the CDR3 is TGTGCCAGCAGCCTATGGACAGGTCACACTGAAGCTTTCTTT. It translates to CASSLWTGHTEAFF.